This T cell receptor beta chain was retrieved from a study of blood T cell repertoires in COVID-19. In the study overall: Specimens from acute and convalescent COVID-19 originated in the United States, Italy and Spain. PBMCs, B-cell-depleted T cells, or T cells were the source of the cDNA or gDNA that made up the material.

Under the authors' procedure: Reference gene primers were amplified, and this amplification served to estimate nucleated cell counts. Clones were sequenced by immunoSEQ multiplex PCR, and TCRdb holds only the in-frame ones, with some missing. The V and J calls and clone size come from that table; D and trimming were worked out from the DNA. The sample lists about 150,000 clones; 84% were seen once. This clonotype was sampled from a human donor in a cohort sampled during active COVID-19. Specimen: peripheral blood.

The CDR3 DNA reads as TGTGCCAGCAGTTTATATCATAGGGGACAGGGACTTGCTTTCTTT. This sequence encodes CASSLYHRGQGLAFF. The V call is TRBV28, the J call TRBJ1-1, with 9 nucleotides matching TRBD1. Germline values: CDR1 MDHEN, CDR2 SYDVKM. The junction had 11 bases not matched to a gene; V was cut back by 1 base and J by 11 bases. The CDR3 has 15 amino acids.